This TCR beta chain was recorded in a study of blood T cell repertoires in COVID-19. Study background: The analysed material was cDNA or gDNA that came from T cells, B-cell-depleted T cells, or PBMCs.

In the original workflow: It was from reference gene primer amplification that nucleated cell counts were estimated. Method: immunoSEQ multiplex PCR; TCRdb's copy keeps in-frame clones and lacks some. That table furnishes V, J and clone size, whereas the DNA furnished D and trimming. The profile shows about 400,000 clones, nearly 90% of them singletons. Worth noting for this clone: This sample also contains other DNA sequences that code for the same CDR3.

The CDR3 contains 10 residues. With 5 bases removed from V and 9 bases from J, the gap between germline ends came to 8 bases. Germline assignment: CDR1 DFQATT and CDR2 SNEGSKA (reference sequence). The study recruited people aged roughly 18 to 100 years across more than 20 US areas. Grouping used clinical history reported by participants in a survey and questionnaire. This TCR was recovered from a woman aged 40 to 50 with acute COVID-19. The chain carries TRBV20-1 and TRBJ2-1; D ambiguous. Material for sequencing was PBMCs or T cells enriched from blood (not recorded which). CDR3 nucleotides: TGCAGTGCTTCCGCAGGTGAGCAGTTCTTC. Protein product: CSASAGEQFF.